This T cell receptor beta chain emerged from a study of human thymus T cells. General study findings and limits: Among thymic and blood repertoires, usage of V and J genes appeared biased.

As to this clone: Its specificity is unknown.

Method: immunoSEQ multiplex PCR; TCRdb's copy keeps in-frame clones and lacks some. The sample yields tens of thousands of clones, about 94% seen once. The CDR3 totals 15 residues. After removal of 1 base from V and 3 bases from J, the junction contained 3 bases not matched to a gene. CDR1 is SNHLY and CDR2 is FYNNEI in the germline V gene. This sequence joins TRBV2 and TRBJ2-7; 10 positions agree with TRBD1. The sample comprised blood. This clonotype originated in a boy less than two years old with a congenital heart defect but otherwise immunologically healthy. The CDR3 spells CASSEGGTGVYEQYF. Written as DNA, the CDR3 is TGTGCCAGCAGTGAAGGAGGGACAGGGGTCTACGAGCAGTACTTC.